The subject of this entry is one T cell receptor beta chain. No antigen is known for it. The germline V and J ends were trimmed by 2 bases and 6 bases, with 11 bases remaining between them. The CDR3 runs 13 residues. In germline, CDR1 is PRHDT, CDR2 FYEKMQ (reference sequence). Overall study results and limits: Larger-cohort validation covered only one TCR beta V-J rearrangement. Tumor memory CD4+ T cell TCR gene usage was found to cluster with blood and lymph node memory CD4+ cells and with lymph node naive CD4+ cells.

Constant-region reverse primers amplified full-length variable regions, followed by semi-nested Nested Universal Primer A PCR. Using its own MiXCR run on the 5' RACE reads, TCRdb lists one record per CDR3 protein. The table shows around 50,000 distinct CDR3 sequences, with 15% to 20% occurring only once. The sample was naive CD4+ T cells sorted from blood. Subset indicated: naive CD4+ T cells, CD4+CD45RA+CD25-. The chain links TRBV13 to TRBJ2-7; D remains ambiguous. The clonotype comes from a female donor with breast cancer. This chain's CDR3 is CASSLRQPSEQYF. The CDR3 nucleotides read TGTGCCAGCAGCTTACGGCAACCTAGCGAGCAGTACTTC.